The T cell receptor beta chain under discussion was sequenced for a study of cytomegalovirus exposure and HLA in healthy donors. The study, taken as a whole, reports: In a later analysis, compared with equally common non-associated chains, HLA-associated beta chains were more expanded.

This clone was seen only a few times. As yet, its antigen is unknown. One end of the junction is discordant with germline, which a read error may explain. The CDR3 loop spans 14 amino acids. Looked up from germline, CDR1 is LNHDA and CDR2 is SQIVND (reference sequence). Both 60 Vbeta primers and 13 Jbeta primers went into the PCR. The method was immunoSEQ multiplex PCR; TCRdb's version includes in-frame clones alone and lacks a portion of them. This sample has roughly 120,000 clones, with approximately 78% found just once. The rearrangement links TRBV19 to TRBJ2-2; no clear D. Sequences were obtained from PBMCs. The TCR originated in a woman aged 25-40 years in good health and CMV-seropositive. The CDR3 sequence is CASSTLTVPGELFF. In DNA, the CDR3 is TGTGCCAGCAGTACCCTCACAGTCCCCGGGGAGCTGTTTTTT.